This T cell receptor beta chain is from a study of regulatory T cells in long-lasting Graves disease. This CDR3 region has 15 residues. The ends were cut back, 4 bases at V and 2 bases at J, with 13 bases in the middle. Per the germline V gene, CDR1 is PRHDT and CDR2 is FYEKMQ (reference sequence). Building of the TCR beta libraries involved iRepertoire HTBI primers and Arm-PCR of CDR3 regions. A single record per CDR3 protein comes from TCRdb applying MiXCR to the multiplex PCR reads. The data contain about 320,000 distinct CDR3 sequences, about a sixth of them seen just once; the ten biggest clones take up about 38%. Noted time point: newly diagnosed GD, antithyroid drugs for less than 3 months. TCR sequences were obtained from RNA taken from PBMCs.

The chain uses TRBV13 and TRBJ2-3; a weak D match, TRBD2 (6 bases). The sequenced sample was peripheral blood mononuclear cells (PBMCs), obtained at new diagnosis, from a patient treated with antithyroid drugs. The TCR comes from a female donor with Graves disease. The CDR3, as DNA: TGTGCCAGCAGCTCACGGGGGTGGTACACAGATACGCAGTATTTT. Protein sequence: CASSSRGWYTDTQYF. The variable domain in full, completed from reference TRBV13 and TRBJ2-3, reads AAGVIQSPRHLIKEKRETATLKCYPIPRHDTVYWYQQGPGQDPQFLISFYEKMQSDKGSIPDRFSAQQFSDYHSELNMSSLELGDSALYFCASSSRGWYTDTQYFGPGTRLTVL.